The clone carrying this T cell receptor beta chain was found a few times. What it recognizes is unknown. Alongside a J-beta primer mix, a sample-barcoded 5' primer served in a second PCR lasting about 7 to 12 cycles. Each cDNA molecule was tagged by a template-switch adaptor with 12 random nucleotides. TCRdb re-called the 5' RACE reads with MiXCR, one entry per CDR3 protein. The sample has some 1.5 million distinct CDR3 sequences, under 55% seen once; the top ten hold around 4%. The CDR3 is 16 amino acids. Per germline, CDR1 LGHNA and CDR2 YSLEER. Trimming took 0 bases from V and 4 from J; bases not matched to a gene: 3. This entry is derived from a study of blood T cells in healthy people across ages. Study-level points and caveats: A roughly linear age-dependent decrease characterized TCR beta diversity per million T cells. Not knowing donor CMV status may have confounded expanded clonotype changes. A strong correlation was seen between TCR beta diversity and naive T cell percentage.

The rearrangement links TRBV4-3 to TRBJ2-5; TRBD2 aligns across 12 bases. The sequenced sample consisted of blood. The clonotype originates from a woman in her late teens or twenties in good health. The CDR3: CASSQELAGGLETQYF. CDR3 in DNA: TGCGCCAGCAGCCAAGAACTAGCGGGGGGACTAGAGACCCAGTACTTC.